The TCR beta chain described here comes from a study of blood T cells in healthy people across ages. As to this clonotype: One junction end does not reproduce the germline sequence, and a read error may be involved.

A second PCR, run for roughly 7 to 11 cycles, used a sample-barcoded 5' primer plus a J-beta primer mix. Each CDR3 protein gets one entry after TCRdb re-called the 5' RACE reads with MiXCR. The sample includes hundreds of thousands of distinct CDR3 sequences, 20% to 30% seen only once; the top ten take 9.4%. The CDR3 length is 19 residues. Germline values: CDR1 DFQATT, CDR2 SNEGSKA (reference sequence). These sequences were also reported in another study, on T cells of mothers and their children. That paper adds: Donation was provided by three healthy Caucasian mothers along with their six children. Random nucleotides (2-4) and sample barcodes were added by the M1S primer used in the second PCR. Related mother-child pairs shared slightly more overlap than unrelated pairs, but the difference was non-significant. No persistent microchimeric T cell clones were detected at around 97 clones per million clonotypes sensitivity.

The genes are TRBV20-1 and TRBJ2-6; the D gene is possibly TRBD1 (5 bases). The receptor's source is a boy aged 5-17 years in good health. The sequenced sample consisted of blood. For the CDR3, the DNA is TGCAGTGCTAGACACTCCTGGGGCACCAACCTTTCTGGGACCAACGTCCTGACTTTC. It translates to CSARHSWGTNLSGTNVLTF.